The 3 T cell receptor beta chains in this list originate from one sample, sequenced in a study of blood T cell repertoires in COVID-19. Measured with immunoSEQ multiplex PCR; TCRdb has only the in-frame clones, and not every one. The sample shows roughly 260,000 clones, around 86% of them seen only once. Source material: PBMCs or T cells enriched from blood (not recorded which). The receptors were gathered from a woman aged 18-29 years who had recovered from COVID-19.

V gene TRBV9 combines with J gene TRBJ1-3; perhaps TRBD1 as D (6 bases). Germline CDR1 reads SGDLS; CDR2 reads YYNGEE. V was shortened by 2 bases and J by 4 bases, with 13 bases between the two germline ends. The CDR3 is 15 amino acids. This CDR3 is CASSVDPGQGNTIYF. DNA of the CDR3: TGTGCCAGCAGCGTCGACCCGGGACAAGGAAACACCATATATTTT.

The chain couples TRBV4-1 to TRBJ2-7; no clear D. The CDR3 has 13 amino acids. The V and J ends lost 5 bases and 3 bases respectively, with 11 bases between them. Per the germline V gene, CDR1 is MGHRA and CDR2 is YSYEKL. The CDR3 reads CASSSRQHYEQYF. Written as DNA, the CDR3 is TGCGCCAGCAGCTCCCGACAACACTACGAGCAGTACTTC.

V usage is TRBV18 and J usage is TRBJ1-4; 8 bases map to TRBD1. Trimming took 3 bases from V and 8 from J; bases not matched to a gene: 17. Germline V gene lookup returns CDR1 KGHSH and CDR2 LQKENI. The CDR3 totals 18 residues. The CDR3 region has the DNA TGTGCCAGCTCACCGCAGGGGGCAGGGGCCCTCGGCAACGAAAAACTGTTTTTT. Protein: CASSPQGAGALGNEKLFF.